The 29 T cell receptor beta chains below were found in one sample sequenced in a study of blood T cell repertoires in COVID-19. Assay: immunoSEQ multiplex PCR; the TCRdb copy retains only in-frame clones and omits some. The table shows fewer than 150,000 clones, with under 90% occurring only once. Material: peripheral blood. Every receptor here comes from a human donor in a cohort sampled during active COVID-19.

The chain links TRBV7-2 to TRBJ2-7; D is perhaps TRBD1 (5 bases). Trimming stripped 6 bases from V and 2 bases from J, with 14 bases between. Germline V lookup: CDR1 SGHTA, CDR2 FQGNSA. This CDR3 spans 14 amino acids. The CDR3 DNA is TGTGCCAGCAGTTTCCAGGGATCCCCCTACGAGCAGTACTTC. This codes for CASSFQGSPYEQYF.

The chain carries TRBV7-8 and TRBJ1-4; no clear D. The CDR3 consists of 14 residues. CDR1 is SGHVS, CDR2 FQNEAQ, per germline. Trimming left V 0 bases short and J 6 bases short, with 8 bases between. In DNA, the CDR3 is TGTGCCAGCAGCTTAGCGGAGAGGGATGAAAAACTGTTTTTT. Translated, it gives CASSLAERDEKLFF.

The chain couples TRBV4-1 to TRBJ2-1; TRBD1 matches 9 bases. The length of the CDR3 is 20 residues. The V and J ends lost 1 base and 2 bases, in that order; junction bases with no gene match: 15. Germline CDR1 reads MGHRA; CDR2 reads YSYEKL. The CDR3 DNA follows: TGCGCCAGCAGCCAAGCTGCGATCAAATCGGACAGGGGCGCCTACAATGAGCAGTTCTTC. It is translated as CASSQAAIKSDRGAYNEQFF.

This rearrangement joins TRBV5-5 to TRBJ2-4, with D tentatively TRBD2 (6 bases). The CDR3 covers 14 residues. Germline lookup yields CDR1 SGHKS and CDR2 YYEKEE (reference sequence). V lost 4 bases and J lost 11, with 19 bases in between. CDR3 DNA: TGTGCCAGCAGCGGAACCGGGACTCCCCCTCTTCAGTACTTC. Translating gives CASSGTGTPPLQYF.

This clone was detected a few times. The V and J genes are TRBV4-2 and TRBJ2-1; no definite D call. The CDR3 runs 13 residues. The germline V gene has CDR1 LGHNA and CDR2 YNFKEQ. Trimming took 3 bases from V and 10 from J, leaving 13 bases between them. The CDR3 nucleotides are TGTGCCAGCAGCCACGAGCAGGCGTGGGAGCAGTTCTTC. Its translation: CASSHEQAWEQFF.

V usage is TRBV6-5 and J usage is TRBJ2-1; 8 positions match TRBD2. Germline CDR1 is MNHEY and CDR2 is SVGAGI. V lost 2 bases, J lost 0 bases, and 3 bases stayed unmatched. This CDR3 region has 16 residues. For the CDR3, the DNA is TGTGCCAGCAGTTACGGCAGCGGGGGCTCCTACAATGAGCAGTTCTTC. This sequence encodes CASSYGSGGSYNEQFF.

The chain links TRBV7-2 to TRBJ1-5; weak D call: TRBD1 (6 bases). The germline V and J ends were trimmed by 2 bases and 5 bases, with 10 bases remaining between them. CDR1 is SGHTA, CDR2 FQGNSA, per germline. This CDR3 comprises 14 residues. The CDR3 here is CASSLWGLDQPQHF. The CDR3 DNA follows: TGTGCCAGCAGCTTATGGGGGCTCGATCAGCCCCAGCATTTT.

The genes are TRBV6-5 and TRBJ1-5, with 7 bases that match TRBD1. CDR3 length: 14 amino acids. CDR1 is MNHEY and CDR2 is SVGAGI in the germline V gene. V lost 10 bases to trimming and J lost 4 bases; unmatched junction nucleotides: 10. The CDR3 sequence is CATGPGTVNQPQHF. The DNA of the CDR3 is TGTGCCACCGGACCCGGGACAGTTAATCAGCCCCAGCATTTT.

The chain couples TRBV11-1 to TRBJ1-1, with D hard to call. CDR1 is SGHAT, CDR2 FQDESV, per germline (reference sequence). The V end was cut by 8 bases, the J end by 2 bases, with 12 bases between. CDR3 length equals 13 residues. CDR3 in DNA: TGTGCCAGCCAGAACCCAATTAACACTGAAGCTTTCTTT. This sequence encodes CASQNPINTEAFF.

The chain employs TRBV18 and TRBJ2-3; D gene ambiguous. The V end was cut by 2 bases, the J end by 4 bases, with 10 bases between. The length of the CDR3 is 14 residues. CDR1 is KGHSH and CDR2 is LQKENI in the germline V gene. The CDR3 region is CASSPDGVSDTQYF. CDR3 nucleotide sequence: TGTGCCAGCTCACCAGACGGAGTTTCAGATACGCAGTATTTT. The variable domain in full, completed from reference TRBV18 and TRBJ2-3, reads NAGVMQNPRHLVRRRGQEARLRCSPMKGHSHVYWYRQLPEEGLKFMVYLQKENIIDESGMPKERFSAEFPKEGPSILRIQQVVRGDSAAYFCASSPDGVSDTQYFGPGTRLTVL.

The rearrangement links TRBV4-1 to TRBJ2-2; D is possibly TRBD1 (6 bases). Germline CDR1 is MGHRA and CDR2 is YSYEKL. V lost 4 bases to trimming and J lost 0 bases, with 9 bases between them. The CDR3 consists of 15 residues. This CDR3 reads CASSPEGANTGELFF. As DNA, the CDR3 is TGCGCCAGCAGCCCTGAGGGGGCGAACACCGGGGAGCTGTTTTTT.

This chain connects TRBV27 to TRBJ1-4, with D possibly TRBD1 on 5 matching bases. The CDR3 length is 15 residues. Trimming pared 6 bases from V and 3 bases from J, leaving 14 bases between. Germline V gene data show CDR1 as MNHEY and CDR2 as SMNVEV (reference sequence). This CDR3 is CASRSVGGANEKLFF. CDR3 bases: TGTGCCAGCAGGTCCGTCGGGGGAGCTAATGAAAAACTGTTTTTT.

The genes are TRBV5-1 and TRBJ1-3; possibly TRBD1 for D (5 bases). The V gene's germline CDR1 is SGHRS and CDR2 YFSETQ. The V gene lost 5 bases and the J gene lost 4 bases, with 13 bases spanning the gap. The CDR3 is 14 amino acids. In DNA, the CDR3 is TGCGCCAGCAGTGGAGGGGCGCAAGGAAACACCATATATTTT. The encoded protein is CASSGGAQGNTIYF.

CDR3 DNA sequence: TGTGCCAGCAGCCGGACTAGCGGGCGTAATGAGCAGTTCTTC. This encodes CASSRTSGRNEQFF. The V gene is TRBV9, the J gene TRBJ2-1; 11 bases are shared with TRBD2. The CDR3 is 14 amino acids. Germline loops: CDR1 SGDLS, CDR2 YYNGEE. The V segment lost 4 bases and the J segment 7 bases; nucleotides outside the gene matches: 4. Using reference TRBV9 and TRBJ2-1 for the parts outside the CDR3, the full variable domain is DSGVTQTPKHLITATGQRVTLRCSPRSGDLSVYWYQQSLDQGLQFLIQYYNGEERAKGNILERFSAQQFPDLHSELNLSSLELGDSALYFCASSRTSGRNEQFFGPGTRLTVL.

The chain employs TRBV7-2 and TRBJ2-7; TRBD2 aligns across 9 bases. The CDR3 extends over 14 amino acids. V shed 4 bases and J 5 bases; nucleotides not matched to a gene: 6. Germline assignment: CDR1 SGHTA and CDR2 FQGNSA. CDR3 coding DNA: TGTGCCAGCAGCTCCAGCGGGGGGACGAACGAGCAGTACTTC. Its protein is CASSSSGGTNEQYF.

This rearrangement joins TRBV2 to TRBJ1-1; D is unresolved. V was clipped by 1 base and J by 5 bases, with 8 bases between them. CDR1 and CDR2 (germline): SNHLY, FYNNEI. The CDR3 runs to 13 residues. CDR3 sequence (DNA): TGTGCCAGCAGTGAAGACAATTATACTGAAGCTTTCTTT. Protein product: CASSEDNYTEAFF.

The chain is built from TRBV6-2 or TRBV6-3 and TRBJ2-3; 7 nucleotides match TRBD1. Looked up from germline, CDR1 is MNHEY and CDR2 is SVGEGT. The CDR3 extends over 15 amino acids. After removal of 2 bases from V and 0 bases from J, the junction contained 2 bases not matched to a gene. CDR3 in DNA: TGTGCCAGCAGTTACGGGACAGATAGCACAGATACGCAGTATTTT. This translates into CASSYGTDSTDTQYF.

The V and J genes are TRBV10-3 and TRBJ2-7; D might be TRBD2 (6 bases). Looked up from germline, CDR1 is ENHRY and CDR2 is SYGVKD. V dropped 3 bases and J dropped 4 bases, with 13 bases sitting between them. The CDR3 spans 14 residues. Here the CDR3 reads CAISDLGGRYEQYF. The DNA of the CDR3 is TGTGCCATCAGTGATCTCGGGGGTCGGTACGAGCAGTACTTC.

J is TRBJ2-7 and V is TRBV7-6, with D maybe TRBD1 (5 bases). Germline values: CDR1 SGHVS, CDR2 FNYEAQ. This CDR3 comprises 14 residues. V was clipped by 0 bases and J by 6 bases, with 12 bases between them. The CDR3 loop reads CASSLAQGMSEQYF. The CDR3 DNA follows: TGTGCCAGCAGCTTAGCGCAGGGTATGAGCGAGCAGTACTTC.

CDR3 sequence: CASSAADRPNYGYTF. The CDR3, as DNA: TGTGCCAGCAGCGCGGCGGACAGGCCTAACTATGGCTACACCTTC. J is TRBJ1-2 and V is TRBV6-2 or TRBV6-3, with TRBD1 identical over 7 bases. From germline, CDR1 is MNHEY and CDR2 SVGEGT. Losses at the gene ends were 6 bases for V and 0 bases for J; bases not matched to a gene: 7. The CDR3 has 15 residues.

This clone was counted once. The V gene is TRBV2, the J gene TRBJ1-5, with TRBD1 identical over 8 bases. The V and J ends lost 5 bases and 5 bases, in that order; junction bases with no gene match: 5. Germline CDR1 is SNHLY and CDR2 is FYNNEI. The CDR3 has 14 amino acids. The CDR3 loop is CASSYQGADQPQHF. CDR3 sequence (DNA): TGTGCCAGCAGTTACCAGGGGGCCGATCAGCCCCAGCATTTT.

This chain connects TRBV28 to TRBJ1-6; D ambiguous. This CDR3 is built from 15 residues. V lost 2 bases and J lost 0, with 5 bases in between. The germline CDR1 and CDR2 sequences are MDHEN and SYDVKM. The CDR3 sequence: CASSLISSYNSPLHF. The CDR3 nucleotides are TGTGCCAGCAGTTTAATTAGCTCCTATAATTCACCCCTCCACTTT.

The CDR3 DNA sequence: TGTGCCAGCTCGTCCAGGGGCCAACCTTCTGAGACCCAGTACTTC. Its protein is CASSSRGQPSETQYF. The chain recombines TRBV3-1 (or the pseudogene TRBV3-2) with TRBJ2-5, with D perhaps matching TRBD1 (6 bases). The V and J ends lost 8 bases and 5 bases respectively, with 21 bases between them. Germline V gives CDR1 LGHDT, CDR2 YNNKEL (reference sequence). CDR3 length equals 15 residues.

The chain joins TRBV7-2 to TRBJ2-7; possible D gene TRBD2, 7 bases. Trimming left V 1 base short and J 4 bases short, with 17 bases between. Germline V CDR1 and CDR2: SGHTA, FQGNSA. The CDR3 has 16 amino acids. The CDR3 loop reads CASSLVGGASMYEQYF. DNA for the CDR3: TGTGCCAGCAGCTTAGTAGGGGGGGCATCAATGTACGAGCAGTACTTC.

This rearrangement joins TRBV18 to TRBJ1-5; D unresolved. The CDR3 is 18 residues long. With 2 bases removed from V and 0 bases from J, the gap between germline ends came to 17 bases. CDR1 is KGHSH, CDR2 LQKENI, per germline. The CDR3 loop reads CASSPGYSDLGSNQPQHF. DNA of the CDR3: TGTGCCAGCTCACCAGGTTACAGTGATTTGGGTAGCAATCAGCCCCAGCATTTT.

This rearrangement joins TRBV7-9 to TRBJ1-3; D perhaps matches TRBD1 (6 bases). Germline CDR1 SEHNR, CDR2 FQNEAQ (reference sequence). This CDR3 has 15 amino acids. Between the trimmed V and J ends, which lost 3 bases and 2 bases, there was a span of 11 bases. The CDR3 DNA reads TGTGCCAGCAGCTTCCAAACAGGGACTGGAAACACCATATATTTT. Residues: CASSFQTGTGNTIYF.

The chain has TRBV18 and TRBJ2-2, with 9 bases lining up with TRBD1. The V and J ends lost 0 bases and 5 bases, in that order; junction bases with no gene match: 7. The CDR3 covers 17 residues. Per germline, CDR1 KGHSH and CDR2 LQKENI. CDR3 residues: CASSPPIGTGITGELFF. CDR3 in DNA: TGTGCCAGCTCACCACCGATTGGGACAGGGATAACCGGGGAGCTGTTTTTT.

The chain combines TRBV7-2 with TRBJ2-6, with D perhaps matching TRBD1 (6 bases). The CDR3 has 16 residues. V shed 4 bases and J shed 3 bases, with 13 bases lying between them. Per the germline V gene, CDR1 is SGHTA and CDR2 is FQGNSA. CDR3 residues: CASSSTTGIGANVLTF. The DNA of the CDR3 is TGTGCCAGCAGCTCAACCACAGGGATTGGGGCCAACGTCCTGACTTTC.

The V and J genes are TRBV30 and TRBJ1-4; maybe TRBD1 (5 bases). This CDR3 is 14 amino acids long. Germline CDR1 is GTSNPN and CDR2 is SVGIG (reference sequence). V gave up 0 bases and J gave up 5 bases, with 10 bases separating them. CDR3 sequence reads: CAWSVTRENEKLFF. CDR3 nucleotide sequence: TGTGCCTGGAGTGTAACCAGGGAAAATGAAAAACTGTTTTTT.